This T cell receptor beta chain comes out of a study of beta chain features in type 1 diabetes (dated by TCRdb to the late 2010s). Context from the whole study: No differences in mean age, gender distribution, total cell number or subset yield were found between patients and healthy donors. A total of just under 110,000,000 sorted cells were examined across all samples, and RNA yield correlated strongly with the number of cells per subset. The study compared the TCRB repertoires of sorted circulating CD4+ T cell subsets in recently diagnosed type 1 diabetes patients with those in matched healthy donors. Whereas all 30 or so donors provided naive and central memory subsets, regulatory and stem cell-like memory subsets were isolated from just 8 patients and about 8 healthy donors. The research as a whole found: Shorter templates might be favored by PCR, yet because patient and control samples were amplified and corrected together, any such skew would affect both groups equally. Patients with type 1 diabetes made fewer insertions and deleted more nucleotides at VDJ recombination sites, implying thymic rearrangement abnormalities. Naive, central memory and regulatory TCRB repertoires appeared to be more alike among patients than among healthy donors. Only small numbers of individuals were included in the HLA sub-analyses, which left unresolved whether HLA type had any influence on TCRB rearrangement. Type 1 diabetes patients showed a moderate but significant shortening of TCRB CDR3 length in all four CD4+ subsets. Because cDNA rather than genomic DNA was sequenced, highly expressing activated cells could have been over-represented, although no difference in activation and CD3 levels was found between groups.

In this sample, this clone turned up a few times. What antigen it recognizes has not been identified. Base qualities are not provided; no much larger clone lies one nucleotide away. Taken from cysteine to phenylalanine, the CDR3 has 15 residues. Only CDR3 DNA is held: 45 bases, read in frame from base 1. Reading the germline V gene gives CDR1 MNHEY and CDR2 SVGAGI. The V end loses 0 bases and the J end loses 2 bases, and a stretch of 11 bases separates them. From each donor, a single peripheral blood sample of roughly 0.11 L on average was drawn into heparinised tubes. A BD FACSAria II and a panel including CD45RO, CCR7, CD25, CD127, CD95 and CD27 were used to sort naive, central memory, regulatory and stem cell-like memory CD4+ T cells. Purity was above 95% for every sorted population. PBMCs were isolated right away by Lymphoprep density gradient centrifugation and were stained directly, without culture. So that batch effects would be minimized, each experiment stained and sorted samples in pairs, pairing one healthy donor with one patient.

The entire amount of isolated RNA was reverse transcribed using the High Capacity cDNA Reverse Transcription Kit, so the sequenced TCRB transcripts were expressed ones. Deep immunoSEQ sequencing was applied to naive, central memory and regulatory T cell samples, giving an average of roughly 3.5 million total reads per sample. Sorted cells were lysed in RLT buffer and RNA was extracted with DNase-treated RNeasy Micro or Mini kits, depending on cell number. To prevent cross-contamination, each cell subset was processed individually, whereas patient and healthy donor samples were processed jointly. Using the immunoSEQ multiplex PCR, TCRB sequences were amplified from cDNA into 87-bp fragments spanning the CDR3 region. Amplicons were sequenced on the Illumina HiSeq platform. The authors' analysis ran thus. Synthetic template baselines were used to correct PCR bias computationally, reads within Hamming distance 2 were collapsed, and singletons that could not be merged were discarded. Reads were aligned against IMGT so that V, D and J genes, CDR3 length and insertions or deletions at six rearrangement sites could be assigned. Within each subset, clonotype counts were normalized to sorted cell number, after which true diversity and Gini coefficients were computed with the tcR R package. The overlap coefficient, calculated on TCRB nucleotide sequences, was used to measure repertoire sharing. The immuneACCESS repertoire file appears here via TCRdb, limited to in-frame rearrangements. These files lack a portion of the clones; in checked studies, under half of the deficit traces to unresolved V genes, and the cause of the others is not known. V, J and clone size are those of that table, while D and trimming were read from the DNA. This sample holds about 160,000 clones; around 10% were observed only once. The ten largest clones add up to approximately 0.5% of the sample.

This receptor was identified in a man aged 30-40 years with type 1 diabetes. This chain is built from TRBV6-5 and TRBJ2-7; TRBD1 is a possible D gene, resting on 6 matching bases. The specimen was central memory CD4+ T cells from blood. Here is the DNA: TGTGCCAGCAGTTACTCCGGCCAGGGGACCTACGAGCAGTACTTC. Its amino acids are CASSYSGQGTYEQYF.